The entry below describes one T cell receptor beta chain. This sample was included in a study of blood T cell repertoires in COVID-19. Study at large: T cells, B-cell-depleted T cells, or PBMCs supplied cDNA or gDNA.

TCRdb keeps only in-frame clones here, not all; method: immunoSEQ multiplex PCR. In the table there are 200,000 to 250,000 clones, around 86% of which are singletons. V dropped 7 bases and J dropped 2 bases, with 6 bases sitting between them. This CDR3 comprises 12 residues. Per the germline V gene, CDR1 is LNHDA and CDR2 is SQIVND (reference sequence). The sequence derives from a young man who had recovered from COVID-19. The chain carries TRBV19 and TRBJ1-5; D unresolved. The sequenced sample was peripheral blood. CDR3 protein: CASTRGNQPQHF. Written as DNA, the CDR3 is TGTGCCAGTACCCGTGGCAATCAGCCCCAGCATTTT.